Included here is one T cell receptor (beta chain) sequence, with context. Per the original data handling: Cell counts per sample came from amplifying reference gene primers. Clones were read by immunoSEQ multiplex PCR, and TCRdb kept only the in-frame ones, dropping some. Clonal size and the V and J genes are those of that table, whereas D and trimming came from the DNA. The data contain some 170,000 clones, about 81% of them singletons. This specimen belongs to a study of blood T cell repertoires in COVID-19. Study-level information: Material from acute and convalescent COVID-19 was sourced from the United States, Italy and Spain. PBMCs, B-cell-depleted T cells, or T cells provided the cDNA or gDNA that made up the material.

The CDR3 has 16 amino acids. Germline V gene sequence: CDR1 MDHEN, CDR2 SYDVKM. Trimming removed 2 bases from V and 3 bases from J, with 11 bases in between. The sequenced material came from peripheral blood. This clonotype originated in a woman older than 75 with acute or convalescent COVID-19. This sequence joins TRBV28 and TRBJ2-6; D might be TRBD2 (5 bases). CDR3 residues: CASSLGGTIGANVLTF. CDR3 coding DNA: TGTGCCAGCAGTTTAGGAGGTACCATTGGGGCCAACGTCCTGACTTTC.